Given below is one TCR beta chain in context. What it binds is not known. The read terminates 3 residues ahead of where the CDR3 ends, so the germline J gene completes it. Trimming left V 6 bases short and J 3 bases short, with 12 bases between. This CDR3 spans 14 amino acids. Germline V gene lookup returns CDR1 SNHLY and CDR2 FYNNEI. This entry belongs to a study of Tregs in tolerant kidney transplant recipients. Findings and limits, study-wide: The small number of patients limits these findings pending further validation. Activated donor B cell expansion appeared to reveal the most relevant donor-specific TCRbeta repertoire. Donor-specific Treg expansion exceeded global Treg expansion in tolerant patients, suggesting antigen drive.

Thawed PBMCs were FACS-sorted into unstimulated CD4+CD25+CD127- regulatory T cells, CD4+CD25- non-regulatory cells, CD4 and CD8 cells. Profiling relied on immunoSEQ multiplex PCR, and the TCRdb table lists in-frame clones only, not all of them. Recorded for this sample: roughly 30,000 clones. The sequence derives from a human donor who received a combined kidney and bone marrow transplant. The chain uses TRBV2 and TRBJ2-1; the D gene is possibly TRBD2 (5 bases). The sample here was CD8+ T cells from blood, taken before the transplant. The chain's CDR3 is CASSPSAGYNEQFF. CDR3 DNA (partial): TGTGCCAGCAGCCCCTCCGCGGGCTACAATGAG.